The rows below give T cell receptor beta chains drawn from one sample of a study of blood T cells in healthy people across ages. A single record per CDR3 protein comes from TCRdb applying MiXCR to the 5' RACE reads. The table has approximately 1.5 million distinct CDR3 sequences, 30% to 35% seen once. The sample comprised blood. These receptor sequences come from a woman under 40 in good health. Both conserved end residues are part of each CDR3. D genes are given only for firm matches. Some rows have no size entry. The others give once, few or many, or a class for an expanded clone.

TRBV11-2	TRBJ2-1	.	.	TGTGCCAGCAGCTTAGTCCGGGAGAGCTCCTACAATGAGCAGTTCTTC	CASSLVRESSYNEQFF
TRBV6-1	TRBJ1-2	.	.	TGTGCCAGCAGTGAAGACCCGCCCTATGGCTACACCTTC	CASSEDPPYGYTF
TRBV3-1	TRBJ2-7	.	many	TGTGCCAGCAGCCAAGGCCCGGCAGGCAGAGGCGAGCAGTACTTC	CASSQGPAGRGEQYF
TRBV28	TRBJ1-2	.	few	TGTGCCAGCAGTCCAAGGGGACTCCCCTATGGCTACACCTTC	CASSPRGLPYGYTF
TRBV20-1	TRBJ2-7	.	.	TGCAGTGCAAAGAGAGGGATGGCCAGCTCCTACGAGCAGTACTTC	CSAKRGMASSYEQYF
TRBV30	TRBJ1-2	.	.	TGTGCCTGGAGTGTACTCCAAGGCTACACCTTC	CAWSVLQGYTF
TRBV28	TRBJ1-4	.	.	TGTGCCAGCAGTCTCCTGGGGGGGAGAGCAACTAATGAAAAACTGTTTTTT	CASSLLGGRATNEKLFF
TRBV7-2	TRBJ2-3	.	.	TGTGCCAGCTGCTTAGGAGTTCGGGCTGATACGCAGTATTTT	CASCLGVRADTQYF
TRBV2	TRBJ1-1	TRBD1	.	TGTGCCAGCAGGGATGCTACAACCAGGGGGATGAACACTGAAGCTTTCTTT	CASRDATTRGMNTEAFF
TRBV5-1	TRBJ2-1	.	few	TGCGCCAGCAGGTTCAGAGACAATGAGCAGTTCTTC	CASRFRDNEQFF
TRBV28	TRBJ2-7	.	many	TGTGCCAGCAGTTTGGCTGCAGCAGGGGCGAGAGAGCAGTACTTC	CASSLAAAGAREQYF
TRBV20-1	TRBJ2-1	TRBD1	.	TGCAGTGCTAGAGATGAGGGGGGACAGGGGGCTGCCTACAATGAGCAGTTCTTC	CSARDEGGQGAAYNEQFF
TRBV12-3/TRBV12-4	TRBJ1-1	.	.	TGTGCCAGCAGAGGTGGGGAAATTACTGAAGCTTTCTTT	CASRGGEITEAFF
TRBV5-1	TRBJ2-3	TRBD1	.	TGCGCCAGCAGCTCGGGACAGGAGGGCACAGATACGCAGTATTTT	CASSSGQEGTDTQYF
TRBV5-1	TRBJ2-7	TRBD1	few	TGCGCCAGCGGACAGGGTCCGACCTACGAGCAGTACTTC	CASGQGPTYEQYF
TRBV7-3	TRBJ2-7	.	few	TGTGCCAGCAGCTCACACACGAGACAGGCAAATCGATCCTACGAGCAGTACTTC	CASSSHTRQANRSYEQYF
TRBV6-1	TRBJ1-2	TRBD1	once	TGTGCCAGCAGTGAAAACGCTCGGGACAGAGCTAACTATGGCTACACCTTC	CASSENARDRANYGYTF
TRBV2	TRBJ2-1	.	.	TGTGCCATGTCTAGCGTTCCCTACAATGAGCAGTTCTTC	CAMSSVPYNEQFF
TRBV7-3	TRBJ2-7	TRBD2	.	TGTGCCAGCAGCTTAAAAGCGGGAGGTTACGAGCAGTACTTC	CASSLKAGGYEQYF
TRBV20-1	TRBJ2-7	.	.	TGCAGTGCTAGCTCGCTCTACGAGCAGTACTTC	CSASSLYEQYF
TRBV5-4	TRBJ2-5	.	.	TGTGCCAGCAGCTTGGCGGCGGATCGCGCCGGGGAGACCCAGTACTTC	CASSLAADRAGETQYF
TRBV9	TRBJ2-5	.	few	TGTGCCAGCAGCAACCCGGACGATCAAGAGACCCAGTACTTC	CASSNPDDQETQYF
TRBV12-3/TRBV12-4	TRBJ2-7	TRBD1	.	TGTGCCAGCAGTTTGGGTCGTCTGGGGACAGAGACCTACGAGCAGTACTTC	CASSLGRLGTETYEQYF
TRBV9	TRBJ1-1	.	.	TGTGCCAGCGGCAGGAGTGGCACTGAAGCTTTCTTT	CASGRSGTEAFF
TRBV5-1	TRBJ2-7	.	medium-sized	TGTGCCAGCAGCTTAGTGGGACCCTACGAGCAGTACTTC	CASSLVGPYEQYF
TRBV28	TRBJ1-6	.	once	TGTGCCAGCAGTTTGAGTACCTTAGTATATAATTCACCCCTCCACTTT	CASSLSTLVYNSPLHF
TRBV27	TRBJ2-5	.	few	TGTGCCAGCAGCGTAGCCAGTCCCCGTGGAGAGACCCAGTACTTC	CASSVASPRGETQYF
TRBV5-6	TRBJ2-7	TRBD1	.	TGTGCCAGCAGCTTGGAGGGACAGGGGTCCCCAAACGAGCAGTACTTC	CASSLEGQGSPNEQYF
TRBV5-5	TRBJ2-5	.	once	TGTGCCAACAGCTTGTCATATGGAAGGGATGAAGAGACCCAGTACTTC	CANSLSYGRDEETQYF
TRBV19	TRBJ2-1	.	few	TGTGCCAGTAGCGCGGGACAACTCTCCTACAATGAGCAGTTCTTC	CASSAGQLSYNEQFF
TRBV10-3	TRBJ2-3	TRBD1	many	TGTGCCATCAGGACAGGGACAGGGGACACAGATACGCAGTATTTT	CAIRTGTGDTDTQYF
TRBV3-1	TRBJ2-4	.	.	TGTGCCAGCAGCCCGTATGGGCGGGTTCTACAGGTGGACATTCAGTACTTC	CASSPYGRVLQVDIQYF
TRBV12-3/TRBV12-4	TRBJ2-5	.	few	TGTGCCAGCAGTGGACGGGCCCAAGAGGCCCAGTACTTC	CASSGRAQEAQYF
TRBV7-3	TRBJ1-2	TRBD1	many	TGTGCCAGCAGCCCCCTAACCAACAAGGGACAGGGTAACTATGGCTACACCTTC	CASSPLTNKGQGNYGYTF
TRBV6-6	TRBJ2-1	.	few	TGTGCCAGCAGTTACGGCAGGGAAAATGAGCAGTTCTTC	CASSYGRENEQFF
TRBV4-1	TRBJ2-5	.	.	TGCGCCAGCAGCCTCATGAGGGGGGCGTGGGAGACCCAGTACTTC	CASSLMRGAWETQYF
TRBV12-3/TRBV12-4	TRBJ2-3	.	.	TGTGCCAGCAGTTTTCGGCAGGGAAGCTCAGATACGCAGTATTTT	CASSFRQGSSDTQYF
TRBV10-3	TRBJ2-1	TRBD2	.	TGTGCCATCAGCCAACTAGCGGTCTCCTACAATGAGCAGTTCTTC	CAISQLAVSYNEQFF
TRBV20-1	TRBJ2-3	.	few	TGCAGTGCTAGAGATCCCGGCAGGGGAGATACGCAGTATTTT	CSARDPGRGDTQYF